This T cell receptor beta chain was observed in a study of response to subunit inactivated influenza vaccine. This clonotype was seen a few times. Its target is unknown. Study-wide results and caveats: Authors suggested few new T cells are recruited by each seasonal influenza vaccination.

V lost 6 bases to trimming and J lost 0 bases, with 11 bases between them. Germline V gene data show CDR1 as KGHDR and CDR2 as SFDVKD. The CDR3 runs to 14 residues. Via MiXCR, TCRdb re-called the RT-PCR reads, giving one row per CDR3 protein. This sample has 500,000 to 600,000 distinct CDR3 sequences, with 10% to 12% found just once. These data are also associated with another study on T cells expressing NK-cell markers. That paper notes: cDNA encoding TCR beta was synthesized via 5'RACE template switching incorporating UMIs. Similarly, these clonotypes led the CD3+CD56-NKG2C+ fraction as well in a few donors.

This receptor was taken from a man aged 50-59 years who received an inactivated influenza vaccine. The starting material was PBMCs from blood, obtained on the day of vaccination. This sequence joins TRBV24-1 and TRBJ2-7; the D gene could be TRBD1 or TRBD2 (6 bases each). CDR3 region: CATSKGGSSYEQYF. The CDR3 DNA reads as TGTGCCACCAGTAAAGGGGGGAGCTCCTACGAGCAGTACTTC.